This T cell receptor beta chain was found in a study of CD8+ T cells in alopecia areata. Overall study findings and caveats: Scalp clonality, along with expanded CD8+ clones among the top 100, was significantly decreased by tofacitinib.

V was shortened by 5 bases and J by 4 bases, with 33 bases between the two germline ends. The CDR3 runs 22 residues. CDR1 and CDR2 (germline): MNHEY, SMNVEV (reference sequence). Sample treatment: oral pan-JAK inhibitor, 5-10 mg twice daily. Sorting of CD4+ and CD8+ T cells was performed on PBMCs. Reverse transcribed after extraction, RNA yielded cDNA as the sequencing template. Profiled with immunoSEQ multiplex PCR; TCRdb holds only in-frame clones, not every one. The sample records roughly 180,000 clones, about 53% being singletons. Comments on this clone: Its antigen remains unknown.

This TCR was sampled from a human donor with alopecia areata. The V gene is TRBV27, the J gene TRBJ2-6; D possibly corresponds to TRBD2 (5 bases). The sequencing here drew on CD8+ T cells sorted from blood, taken at week 24, from a patient treated with tofacitinib. The CDR3 sequence: CASSPLQSFTEAAAWGANVLTF. The CDR3 DNA follows: TGTGCCAGCAGTCCATTACAATCGTTCACGGAGGCAGCGGCCTGGGGGGCCAACGTCCTGACTTTC.